This record covers a single T cell receptor beta chain. The antigen it binds to is not known. No much larger clone is present one base from it, and per-base qualities are unavailable. The CDR3 sequence holds 13 residues, the cysteine and phenylalanine included. CDR3 DNA is the only sequence kept; it has 39 bases, read in frame from the first base. As encoded in the germline V gene (reference sequence), CDR1 is LNHDA while CDR2 is SQIVND. The junction shows trimming of 3 bases on V and 3 bases on J, plus 9 bases between the germline ends. Libraries of naive CD8 T cells were built from anywhere between roughly 20,000 and 1,100,000 sorted cells, with 10%, 30% or 50% of the purified RNA used. Naive CD8 T cells were FACS-sorted as CD8+CD4-CCR7+CD45RA+ on a BD FACSAria II into RLT Plus buffer. To test detection sensitivity, Jurkat RNA equal to ten TCR copies was added to samples of about 20,000-1,000,000 naive CD8 T cells. Enrichment of CD8 T cells was performed with RosetteSep CD8+ T Cell Enrichment Cocktail and Ficoll-Paque, after which ACK red cell lysis was carried out.

The data derive from a study of molecular identifiers for immune sequencing clone quantification (dated by TCRdb to 2017 to 2018). For the study in its entirety: In a replicate experiment, RNA from roughly 21,000 or 96,000 naive CD8 T cells was split into five aliquots, four of which were sequenced. CD8 T cells were used in a methods study to benchmark molecular-identifier clustering-based TCR repertoire sequencing (MIDCIRS) and TCR RNA copy counting. The investigation overall reported the following: Modeling indicated roughly 3.2 TCR RNA copies recovered per cell, compared with approximately 10 by digital PCR, which implies a capture efficiency of about 31%. When barcode sub-clustering was omitted, TCR diversity was inflated by chimeric consensus sequences, with chimeras reaching as high as 47%. Even against a background of around 950,000 naive CD8 T cells, spiked-in Jurkat TCR RNA amounting to a single cell's worth was reported to be detectable. In CMV-specific effector cells, clones with more than 20 RNA copies contained over 99% of molecules, whereas in naive cells such clones contained under 1% of molecules. Naive libraries contained spiked-in Jurkat TCR RNA (more than 9 copies' worth), which is not part of the donor repertoire. Identical TCR molecules sharing a barcode could cause highly expanded clone sizes to be underestimated.

The library came from PCR. Sequenced on an Illumina HiSeq 4000. Bulk TCR libraries were made following a previously described method, with the TCR primers given in Table S5. Total RNA was purified with the Qiagen AllPrep DNA/RNA kit. Before any analysis, reads coming from multiple sequencing runs of the same library were combined into one pool. In the original analysis: Reads were retained only if the reads had an exact TCR constant sequence, and the retained reads were trimmed to 150 nt and grouped according to their 12-nt molecular barcodes. Within each barcode group, reads were sub-clustered at a 15% Levenshtein threshold, and quality-weighted consensus sequences were built per RNA molecule. Non-functional sequences were excluded, and lower-count sequences lying one edit away from another sequence were also excluded. Barcode sub-clusters with fewer than 20% of the maximum read count were removed, based on fitting two negative binomial distributions. TCRdb's own reprocessing of the public reads used fastp at Q25 and MiXCR and kept productive beta chains. Each entry is one CDR3 protein sequence, shown with its most common DNA and genes. These V and J calls originate from TCRdb's pipeline instead of the authors' own analysis. Recorded for this sample are a few hundred thousand distinct CDR3 sequences; around 21% of them occurred a single time. 0.65% to 0.95% of the sample lies in the top ten.

The rearranged segments are TRBV19 and TRBJ2-7; TRBD2 is possibly the D segment (5 matching bases). The sequenced sample was naive CD8+ T cells from blood, with Jurkat cell RNA spiked in. Read against the paper, the sample's cell subset or site label means: FACS-sorted CD8+CD4-CCR7+CD45RA+ naive T cells. The sequence came from a human donor in good health. Some libraries in this study had Jurkat cell RNA spiked in. The DNA sequence is as follows: TGTGCCAGTAGTATTAGCGAGGTCTACGAGCAGTACTTC. This gives the protein CASSISEVYEQYF.